The clone carrying this TCR beta chain was seen just once. The antigen remains unidentified. This sample stems from a study of cytomegalovirus exposure and HLA in healthy donors. TCRdb's table, derived via immunoSEQ multiplex PCR, lists solely in-frame clones and lacks some. The repertoire consists of around 400,000 clones, with 75% to 90% occurring once and the leading ten covering roughly 0.75%. Study-wide results and limits: It was reported that the classifier diagnosed cytomegalovirus status with high specificity and sensitivity in both the original and validation cohorts.

Germline V gene lookup returns CDR1 ENHRY and CDR2 SYGVKD. The CDR3 has 15 amino acids. Trimming removed 2 bases from V and 1 base from J, with 11 bases in between. The sequenced material came from PBMCs. This clonotype was sampled from a woman aged 18-29 years in good health and CMV-seronegative. V and J are TRBV10-3 and TRBJ2-5, with a tentative D call TRBD1 (6 bases). The CDR3 here is CAISERGGTQETQYF. DNA for the CDR3: TGTGCCATCAGTGAGAGAGGGGGTACCCAAGAGACCCAGTACTTC.